The source of this TCR beta chain is a study of CD8 T cells in Susac syndrome. The T cells that were sequenced for TCR beta were CD8+ and CD4+ cells from blood. Reverse transcription of roughly 0.5 to 1 ug RNA was performed with random hexamers. The immunoSEQ assay covered 54 Vbeta and 13 Jbeta segments for CDR3. A single record per CDR3 protein comes from TCRdb applying MiXCR to the immunoSEQ multiplex PCR reads. The table has 180,000 or so distinct CDR3 sequences, approximately 95% seen once. This CDR3 comprises 14 residues. Per the germline V gene, CDR1 is SNHLY and CDR2 is FYNNEI. V was pared by 6 bases and J by 7 bases, with 16 bases between.

The chain links TRBV2 to TRBJ1-5; TRBD1 might be the D (5 bases). Source material: CD4+ T cells from PBMCs. The TCR comes from a human donor in good health. The CDR3 spells CASSGTGGTQPQHF. For the CDR3, the DNA is TGTGCCAGCAGCGGGACGGGGGGGACCCAGCCCCAGCATTTT.